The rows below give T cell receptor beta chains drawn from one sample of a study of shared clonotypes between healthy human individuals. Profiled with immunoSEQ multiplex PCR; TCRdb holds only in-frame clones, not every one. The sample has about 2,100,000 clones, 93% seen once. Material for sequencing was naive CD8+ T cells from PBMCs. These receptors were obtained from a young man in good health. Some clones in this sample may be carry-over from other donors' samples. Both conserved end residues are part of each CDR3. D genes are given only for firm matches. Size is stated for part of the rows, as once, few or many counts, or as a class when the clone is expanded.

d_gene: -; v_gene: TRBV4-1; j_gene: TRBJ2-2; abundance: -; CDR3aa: CASSQEVRGTGELFF; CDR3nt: TGCGCCAGCAGCCAAGAGGTACGCGGCACCGGGGAGCTGTTTTTT
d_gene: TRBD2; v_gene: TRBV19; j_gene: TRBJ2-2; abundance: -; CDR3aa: CASSIWGLARTGELFF; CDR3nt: TGTGCCAGTAGTATTTGGGGACTAGCGCGGACCGGGGAGCTGTTTTTT
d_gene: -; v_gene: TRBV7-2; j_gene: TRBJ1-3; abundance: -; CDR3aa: CASSFKGSGNTIYF; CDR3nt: TGTGCCAGCAGCTTTAAAGGATCTGGAAACACCATATATTTT
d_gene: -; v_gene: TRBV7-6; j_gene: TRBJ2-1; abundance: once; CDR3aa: CASRLTGSSYNEQFF; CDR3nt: TGTGCCAGCAGGCTCACTGGTAGCTCCTACAATGAGCAGTTCTTC
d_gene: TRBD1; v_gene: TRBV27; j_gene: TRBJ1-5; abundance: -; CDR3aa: CASSITGGNQPQHF; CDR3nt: TGTGCCAGCAGTATTACAGGGGGCAATCAGCCCCAGCATTTT
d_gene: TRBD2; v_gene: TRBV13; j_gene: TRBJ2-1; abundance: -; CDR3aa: CASSPRLAGYNEQFF; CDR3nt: TGTGCCAGCAGCCCTCGACTAGCGGGTTACAATGAGCAGTTCTTC
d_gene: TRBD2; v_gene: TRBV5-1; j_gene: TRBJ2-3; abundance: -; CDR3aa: CASSLYVLAGASTDTQYF; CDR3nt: TGCGCCAGCAGCTTGTATGTACTAGCGGGAGCCTCCACAGATACGCAGTATTTT
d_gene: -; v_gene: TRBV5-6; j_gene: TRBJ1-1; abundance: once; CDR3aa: CASSLGRAWGEAFF; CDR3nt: TGTGCCAGCAGCCTCGGACGTGCTTGGGGTGAAGCTTTCTTT
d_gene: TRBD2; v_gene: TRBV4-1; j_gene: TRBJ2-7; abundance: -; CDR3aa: CASSQDFNHKLAGVYEQYF; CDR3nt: TGCGCCAGCAGCCAAGATTTCAATCACAAACTAGCGGGAGTGTACGAGCAGTACTTC
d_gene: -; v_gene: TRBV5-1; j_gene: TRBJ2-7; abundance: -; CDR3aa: CASWGETYEQYF; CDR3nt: TGCGCCAGCTGGGGGGAGACGTACGAGCAGTACTTC
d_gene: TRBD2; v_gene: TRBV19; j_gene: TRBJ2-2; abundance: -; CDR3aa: CASSIQLAGVTGELFF; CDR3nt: TGTGCCAGTAGTATCCAGCTAGCGGGAGTCACCGGGGAGCTGTTTTTT
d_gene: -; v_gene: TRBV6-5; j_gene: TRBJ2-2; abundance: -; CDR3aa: CASSYGQANTGELFF; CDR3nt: TGTGCCAGCAGTTACGGGCAGGCGAACACCGGGGAGCTGTTTTTT